This note documents a single T cell receptor (beta chain) sequence. What it binds is unknown. The sample belongs to a study of OX40 agonist ivuxolimab in advanced cancers. On the study more broadly: Participants averaged roughly 60 years of age (range roughly 23 to 90) and were roughly 83% male.

Overall study findings and caveats: There were, on average, more expanded clones in CD8+ T cells than in CD4+. At 0.1 to 3.0 mg/kg and by week 6, CD4+ and CD8+ T cells in the blood had expanded clonally.

Peripheral blood came from all dose cohorts at three timepoints. Assay used: immunoSEQ multiplex PCR; TCRdb lists only in-frame clones, some missing. The sample contains tens of thousands of clones, about 90% of which appear only once. Trimming cost V 5 bases and J 2 bases; bases outside gene matches: 9. CDR1 is SEHNR, CDR2 FQNEAQ, per germline (reference sequence). The CDR3 contains 16 residues. The source material was CD4+ or CD8+ T cells sorted from blood, sampled in a trial of the OX40 agonist ivuxolimab. The chain combines TRBV7-9 with TRBJ1-5; 7 bases align to TRBD1. The receptor comes from an adult with an advanced solid tumor such as melanoma, head and neck, liver or kidney cancer. CDR3 coding DNA: TGTGCCAGCAGCCCCAGCGGCGGACAGGGCAATCAGCCCCAGCATTTT. Its translation: CASSPSGGQGNQPQHF. Based on the CDR3 plus reference TRBV7-9 and TRBJ1-5, the full variable domain is DTGVSQNPRHKITKRGQNVTFRCDPISEHNRLYWYRQTLGQGPEFLTYFQNEAQLEKSRLLSDRFSAERPKGSFSTLEIQRTEQGDSAMYLCASSPSGGQGNQPQHFGDGTRLSIL.